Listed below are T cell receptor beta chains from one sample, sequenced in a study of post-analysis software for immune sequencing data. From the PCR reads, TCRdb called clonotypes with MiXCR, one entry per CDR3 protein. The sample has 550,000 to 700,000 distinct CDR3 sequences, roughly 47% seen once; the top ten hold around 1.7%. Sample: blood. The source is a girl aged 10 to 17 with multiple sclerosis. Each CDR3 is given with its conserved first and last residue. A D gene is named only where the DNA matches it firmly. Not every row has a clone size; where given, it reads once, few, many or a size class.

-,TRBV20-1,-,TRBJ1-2,TGCAGTGCTAGAGATCGGAAGGGGTCAGGGTATGGCTACACCTTC,CSARDRKGSGYGYTF
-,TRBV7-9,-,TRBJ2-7,TGTGCATGCCGTTATGGTCGAGCAGACACCTACGAGCAGTACTTC,CACRYGRADTYEQYF
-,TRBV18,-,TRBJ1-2,TGTGCCAGCTCACCACCAGGGAATAACTATGGCTACACCTTC,CASSPPGNNYGYTF
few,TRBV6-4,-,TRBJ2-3,TGTGCCAGCAGTGAAGGGGGGGGCGTTGGAGATACGCAGTATTTT,CASSEGGGVGDTQYF
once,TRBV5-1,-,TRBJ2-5,TGCGCCAGCAGCTTGGGGGCCCCACAAGAGACCCAGTACTTC,CASSLGAPQETQYF
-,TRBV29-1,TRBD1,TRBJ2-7,TGCAGCGTGGAGACAGGGGGGTTCTACGAGCAGTACTTC,CSVETGGFYEQYF
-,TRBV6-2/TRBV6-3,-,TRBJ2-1,TGTGCCAGCAGTTACATGCTGATCTCCTACAATGAGCAGTTCTTC,CASSYMLISYNEQFF
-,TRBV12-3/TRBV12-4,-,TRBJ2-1,TGTGCCAGCCGTTTAGGGGGGGCGGGGAATGAGCAGTTCTTC,CASRLGGAGNEQFF
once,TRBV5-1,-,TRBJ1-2,TGCGCCAGCAGCCCCAGGGATGAAGGCTACACCTTC,CASSPRDEGYTF
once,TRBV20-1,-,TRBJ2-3,TGCAGTGCTAGAGATTATAGGTCAGATACGCAGTATTTT,CSARDYRSDTQYF
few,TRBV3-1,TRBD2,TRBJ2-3,TGTGCCAGCAGCCCACTGGGACTAGCGGAGACAGATACGCAGTATTTT,CASSPLGLAETDTQYF
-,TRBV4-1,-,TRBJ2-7,TGCGCCAGCAGCTACCGGGACATCTCCTACGAGCAGTACTTC,CASSYRDISYEQYF
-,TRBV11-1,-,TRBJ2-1,TGTGCCAGCAGCTTCCCGGATTTGGGGGATGAGCAGTTCTTC,CASSFPDLGDEQFF
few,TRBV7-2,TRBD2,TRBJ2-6,TGTGCCAGCAGCCCAAAGGGGACTAGGGGGGCCAACGTCCTGACTTTC,CASSPKGTRGANVLTF
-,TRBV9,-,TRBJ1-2,TGTGCCAGCAGCGGCGGGACGCGCTATGGCTACACCTTC,CASSGGTRYGYTF
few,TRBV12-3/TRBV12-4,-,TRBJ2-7,TGTGCCAGCAGTCCGGACAGTGTATCCTACGAGCAGTACTTC,CASSPDSVSYEQYF
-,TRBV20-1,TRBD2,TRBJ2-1,TGCAGTGCTAGGCCCCCGACTAGCGGGGGGAAGGATGAGCAGTTCTTC,CSARPPTSGGKDEQFF
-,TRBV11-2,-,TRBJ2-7,TGTGCCAGCAGCCAAAGCGGGTCCTACTACAATGAGCAGTACTTC,CASSQSGSYYNEQYF
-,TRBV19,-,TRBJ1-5,TGTGCCAGTAGTACGGGGGGCCCGAGGGGCAATCAGCCCCAGCATTTT,CASSTGGPRGNQPQHF
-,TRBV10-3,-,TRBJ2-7,TGTGCCATCAGTGGATCAGGGATCGGGGGGCAGTACTTC,CAISGSGIGGQYF
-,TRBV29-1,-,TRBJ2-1,TGCAGCGTCGGGAAGGCTCCCTACAATGAGCAGTTCTTC,CSVGKAPYNEQFF
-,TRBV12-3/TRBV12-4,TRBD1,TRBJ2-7,TGTGCCAGCAGTTTACGTCCCAGGGGGCAGTACGAGCAGTACTTC,CASSLRPRGQYEQYF
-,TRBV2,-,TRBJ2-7,TGTGCCAGCAGGGAGACGGTCCAATTTCACGAGCAGTACTTC,CASRETVQFHEQYF
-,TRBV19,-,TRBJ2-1,TGTGCCAGTAGTGAACAGGGTTACGATGAGCAGTTCTTC,CASSEQGYDEQFF
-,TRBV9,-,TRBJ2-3,TGTGCCAGCAGCGAAAACAGGATCACTAGCACAGATACGCAGTATTTT,CASSENRITSTDTQYF
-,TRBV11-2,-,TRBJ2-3,TGTGCCAGCAGCTCACGAGCCGGGGCTAGTACCACAGATACGCAGTATTTT,CASSSRAGASTTDTQYF